Listed here are 5 T cell receptor beta chains from one sample, sequenced in a study of blood T cells in healthy people across ages. The second PCR ran roughly 6 to 11 cycles with a sample-barcoded 5' primer and J-beta primers. TCRdb used MiXCR to reprocess the 5' RACE reads, holding one entry per CDR3 protein. The sample contains some 730,000 distinct CDR3 sequences, roughly 20% of which appear only once. The source material was blood. The receptors originated from a man in his 70s in good health.

This clonotype was observed a handful of times. The chain is built from TRBV15 and TRBJ1-5; unclear D gene. Per germline, CDR1 LNHNV and CDR2 YYDKDF (reference sequence). This CDR3 is 14 amino acids long. V was trimmed by 1 base and J by 3 bases, leaving 7 bases between them. The CDR3: CATSRGLLNQPQHF. CDR3 in DNA: TGTGCCACCAGCAGAGGACTCCTCAATCAGCCCCAGCATTTT.

The chain employs TRBV6-4 and TRBJ2-2, with 8 nucleotides matching TRBD2. J was trimmed by 0 bases and V by 6 bases; bases with no gene match: 6. The CDR3 consists of 16 residues. Germline CDR1 MRHNA, CDR2 SNTAGT. CDR3 sequence reads: CASSPGGLANTGELFF. The CDR3 nucleotides read TGTGCCAGCAGCCCGGGGGGACTAGCGAACACCGGGGAGCTGTTTTTT.

The chain joins TRBV12-3 or TRBV12-4 to TRBJ2-3, with 10 positions matching TRBD2. The CDR3 extends over 16 amino acids. With V trimmed by 4 bases and J by 3 bases, 7 bases remained unmatched. The CDR3 bases are TGTGCCAGCAGTTCTCCTAGCGGGAGTAATACAGATACGCAGTATTTT. This translates into CASSSPSGSNTDTQYF.

The V call is TRBV20-1, the J call TRBJ2-3; no clear D. Trimming left V 4 bases short and J 5 bases short, with 10 bases between. This CDR3 is 12 amino acids long. The germline CDR1 and CDR2 sequences are DFQATT and SNEGSKA (reference sequence). Here the CDR3 reads CSAIPYEDTQYF. DNA for the CDR3: TGCAGTGCTATACCTTACGAAGATACGCAGTATTTT.

Points on this clonotype: One end of the junction fails to match germline, which may point to a read error. The J gene is TRBJ2-7, the V gene TRBV28; D ambiguous. This CDR3 region has 12 residues. Germline V gives CDR1 MDHEN, CDR2 SYDVKM. CDR3 in DNA: TGTGCCAGCATAAAGAGTTCCTACGAGCACTACTTC. This sequence encodes CASIKSSYEHYF.